This T cell receptor (beta chain) came from a study of blood T cell repertoires in COVID-19. On the study more broadly: Samples representing acute and convalescent COVID-19 were sourced from the United States, Italy and Spain. From T cells, B-cell-depleted T cells, or PBMCs came the material, which was cDNA or gDNA.

In the authors' workflow: Cell counts per sample came from amplifying reference gene primers. Some clones are missing from TCRdb's copy, which holds only in-frame ones; the method was immunoSEQ multiplex PCR. That table is the source of V, J and clone size, and D and trimming were worked out from the DNA. The sample includes approximately 230,000 clones, around 83% seen only once; the top ten take around 5.4%. Germline V gene data show CDR1 as SEHNR and CDR2 as FQNEAQ (reference sequence). With 0 bases clipped from V and 4 bases from J, the junction kept 0 bases outside the gene matches. This CDR3 comprises 15 residues.

Sequencing was performed on peripheral blood. The sequence came from an elderly man with acute or convalescent COVID-19. The V gene is TRBV7-9, the J gene TRBJ2-1; the match to TRBD2 covers 10 bases. CDR3 sequence (DNA): TGTGCCAGCAGCTTAGCTAGCGGGAGGTACAATGAGCAGTTCTTC. This sequence encodes CASSLASGRYNEQFF.